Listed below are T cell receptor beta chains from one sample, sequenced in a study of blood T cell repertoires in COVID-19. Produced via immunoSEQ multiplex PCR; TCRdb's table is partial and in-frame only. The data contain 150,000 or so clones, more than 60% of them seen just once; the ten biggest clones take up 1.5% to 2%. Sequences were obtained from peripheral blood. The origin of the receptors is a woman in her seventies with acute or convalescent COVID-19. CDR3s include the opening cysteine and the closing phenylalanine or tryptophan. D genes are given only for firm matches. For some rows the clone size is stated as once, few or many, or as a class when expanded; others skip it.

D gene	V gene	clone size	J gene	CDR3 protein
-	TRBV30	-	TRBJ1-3	CAREQISGNTIYF
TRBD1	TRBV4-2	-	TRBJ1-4	CASSQNDRGPEKLFF
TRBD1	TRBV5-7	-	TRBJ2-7	CASRGQGSEQYF
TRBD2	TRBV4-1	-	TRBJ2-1	CASSQTGTRGNEQFF
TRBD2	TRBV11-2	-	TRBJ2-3	CASSYRTSGSLLGADTQYF
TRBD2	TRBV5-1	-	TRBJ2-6	CASSFLSSGAFGSGANVLTF
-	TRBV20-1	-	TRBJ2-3	CSAEKPDTQYF
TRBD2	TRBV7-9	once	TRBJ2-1	CASSSAGGTYNEQFF
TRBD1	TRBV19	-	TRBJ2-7	CASSPGQGRTYEQYF
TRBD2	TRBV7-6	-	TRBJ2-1	CASSLEGSGGYNEQFF
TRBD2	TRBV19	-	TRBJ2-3	CASSIEASGSDTQYF
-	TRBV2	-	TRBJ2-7	CASSTTRVRGEQYF
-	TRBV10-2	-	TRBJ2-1	CASSGLATDNEQFF
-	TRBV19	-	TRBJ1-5	CASFEGPYSNQPQHF
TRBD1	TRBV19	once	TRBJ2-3	CASSPFTGQGGTDTQYF
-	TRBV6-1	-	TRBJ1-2	CASSDMGEEYYGYTF
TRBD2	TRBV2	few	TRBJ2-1	CASREGTSRSYNEQFF
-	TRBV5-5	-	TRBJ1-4	CASSRSPSGEKLFF
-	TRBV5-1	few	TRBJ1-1	CASSLREKTEAFF
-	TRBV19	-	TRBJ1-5	CASSPGVNQPQHF
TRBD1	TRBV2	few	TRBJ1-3	CASRRQGATGNTIYF
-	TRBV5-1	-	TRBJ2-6	CASSLDGGTGANVLTF
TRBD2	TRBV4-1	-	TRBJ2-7	CASSPGLAGGYEQYF
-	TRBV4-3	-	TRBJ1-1	CASSQDRRFPEAFF
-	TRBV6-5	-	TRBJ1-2	CASSYDPGYGYTF
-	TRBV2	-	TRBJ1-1	CASSESGTSNTEAFF
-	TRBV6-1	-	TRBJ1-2	CASSEALRGRRNYGYTF
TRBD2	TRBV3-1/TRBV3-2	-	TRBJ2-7	CASSPGTSGRPPYEQYF
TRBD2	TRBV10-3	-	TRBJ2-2	CAISEGTSGIAGELFF
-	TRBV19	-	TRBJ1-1	CASSLSNTEAFF
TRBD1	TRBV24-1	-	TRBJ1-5	CATSDQTGNAQPQHF
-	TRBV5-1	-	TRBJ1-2	CASSLATGGYYGYTF
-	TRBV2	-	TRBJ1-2	CASSAFGAASNYGYTF
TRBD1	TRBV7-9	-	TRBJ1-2	CASSLGGPQGLDGYTF
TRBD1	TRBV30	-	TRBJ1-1	CATQGFTEAFF
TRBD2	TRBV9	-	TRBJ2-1	CASSADTLAGGYNEQFF
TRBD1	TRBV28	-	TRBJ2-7	CASSQRTGGYSYEQYF
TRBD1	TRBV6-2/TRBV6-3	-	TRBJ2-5	CASSDRVQETQYF
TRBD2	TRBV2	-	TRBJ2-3	CASSLRGLAGNADTQYF
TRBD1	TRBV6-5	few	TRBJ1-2	CASRLGQADGYTF
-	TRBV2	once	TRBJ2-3	CASSEAWGRTSTDTQYF
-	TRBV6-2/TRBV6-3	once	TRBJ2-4	CASSYESQAGAKNIQYF
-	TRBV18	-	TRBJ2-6	CASSNLDSSPSGANVLTF
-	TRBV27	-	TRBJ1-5	CASSPVSQLRQPQHF
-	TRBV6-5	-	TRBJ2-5	CASSYFGSQETQYF
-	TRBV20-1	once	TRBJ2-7	CSASAGRLRKEQYF
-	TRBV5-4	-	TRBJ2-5	CASSPGQQETQYF
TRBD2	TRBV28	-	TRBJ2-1	CASSLGASGYYNEQFF
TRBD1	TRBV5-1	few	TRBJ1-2	CASSTPGQSLYGYTF